This TCR beta chain is from a study of T cell responses to AZD1222 COVID-19 vaccine (dated by TCRdb to about 2021). For context, the study as a whole: AZD1222 recipients with second doses at about 4 weeks or about 12 weeks were pooled, because spike-specific TCR depth and breadth did not differ between schedules. A total of about 230 trial participants underwent TCR sequencing, of whom 207 received two doses of AZD1222 and approximately 25 received two doses of the MenACWY control vaccine. Trial participants were enrolled into age subgroups of 18-55, 56-69 and 70-plus years, which contained approximately 150, 28 and 58 TCR-sequenced participants, respectively. Broader findings and caveats from the paper: In the small 56-69-year group, the increase in depth fell short of significance, most likely because of low power. Participants were mostly white British and included more females than males, and it was suggested by the authors that clonal diversity may have been underestimated. Conclusions about previously exposed vaccinees were limited because only 6 or 7 AZD1222 recipients were SARS-CoV-2 seropositive at baseline. Because no samples from the day 14 peak response were available, repertoires could be characterized only after the peak T cell response. Nearly half of unique spike-specific TCRs reportedly recognized epitopes outside regions mutated in the B.1.351 and B.1.1.7 variants. Spike-specific TCR breadth and depth rose significantly after two AZD1222 doses compared with day 0 and with MenACWY recipients. Vaccine-associated CD4 TCRs spanned the whole spike protein, with dominant responses in regions 160-218 and 743-854.

This specimen's time point label, interpreted: baseline before first vaccination. Vaccinee samples came from UK trials COV001 and COV002, including a single-blind randomized controlled phase 2/3 trial of AZD1222 (ChAdOx1 nCoV-19) in healthy adults. For TCRbeta chain sequencing, PBMC samples from trial participants were taken at day 0 and at day 28 after the second dose. Taken from the germline V gene, the CDR1 and CDR2 loops are SGHTA and FQGNSA. The CDR3 numbers 14 residues from cysteine through phenylalanine. The DNA shown is the 42-base CDR3, in frame from base 1. At the junction V is shortened by 5 bases and J by 2 bases, with 10 bases in between. Remarks on this clone: Its antigen remains unidentified. No much larger clone exists at a distance of one base, and base qualities are not known.

The CDR3 regions of human TCRbeta chains were analyzed by immunosequencing. The authors' analysis ran thus. TCRs in the repertoires were matched against a reference library of SARS-CoV-2-specific TCRs that had been generated with the MIRA antigen-specificity platform. Breadth was defined as the fraction of unique TCRs that were SARS-CoV-2-associated. Depth was defined as the fraction of total T cells that were SARS-CoV-2-associated. Using the MIRA data, each spike-specific TCR was assigned both to the spike region to which the TCR was reactive and to a CD4 or CD8 class. Log10-transformed breadth and depth values were compared by one-way ANOVA with Sidak's multiple comparisons tests. Not all clones reach the TCRdb copy of this immuneACCESS table, which keeps in-frame sequences only. Checked studies attribute under half of the gap to unresolved V genes and leave the rest unexplained. For V, J and clone size, that table is used; D and trimming come from the DNA. Here the sample has around 160,000 clones; approximately 88% occur a single time. The ten largest make up about 16% of the sample.

This TCR was recovered from an adult in good health. The rearranged segments are TRBV7-2 and TRBJ1-5; tentative D gene TRBD1, with 5 bases matching. The sequencing here drew on peripheral blood, taken on day 0 of AZD1222 vaccination. The DNA sequence follows: TGTGCCAGCAGCCCCCCGGGGGGCAATCAGCCCCAGCATTTT. It is translated as CASSPPGGNQPQHF.